These T cell receptor beta chains were read from a single sample in a study of OX40 agonist ivuxolimab in advanced cancers. Sequencing was performed with immunoSEQ multiplex PCR; in TCRdb, only in-frame clones are kept and a portion is missing. The table lists around 79,000 clones, around nine tenths of them singletons. The specimen comprised CD4+ or CD8+ T cells sorted from blood, sampled in a trial of the OX40 agonist ivuxolimab. The receptors originated from an adult with an advanced solid tumor such as melanoma, head and neck, liver or kidney cancer. The CDR3 runs from the conserved cysteine through the conserved F or W. Fields, in order: CDR3 length, D gene, clone size, V gene, J gene, CDR3 protein, CDR3 DNA. D genes are given only for firm matches. Rows may omit the clone size; those that give it use once, few, many or a size class.

CDR3 length: 16
D gene: TRBD1
clone size: -
V gene: TRBV7-2
J gene: TRBJ2-7
CDR3 protein: CASSLEGDRGRSEQYF
CDR3 DNA: TGTGCCAGCAGCTTAGAAGGTGACAGGGGAAGAAGCGAGCAGTACTTC

CDR3 length: 17
D gene: TRBD2
clone size: -
V gene: TRBV9
J gene: TRBJ2-3
CDR3 protein: CASSVGAGGPGIDTQYF
CDR3 DNA: TGTGCCAGCAGCGTAGGTGCGGGAGGGCCGGGGATAGATACGCAGTATTTT

CDR3 length: 16
D gene: -
clone size: -
V gene: TRBV5-8
J gene: TRBJ1-3
CDR3 protein: CASSPPTARSGNTIYF
CDR3 DNA: TGTGCCAGCAGCCCGCCTACAGCGCGCTCTGGAAACACCATATATTTT

CDR3 length: 13
D gene: -
clone size: -
V gene: TRBV6-5
J gene: TRBJ1-2
CDR3 protein: CASRLQGSGGYTF
CDR3 DNA: TGTGCCAGCAGACTCCAGGGATCAGGTGGCTACACCTTC

CDR3 length: 15
D gene: -
clone size: -
V gene: TRBV28
J gene: TRBJ1-4
CDR3 protein: CASSLWGSPNEKLFF
CDR3 DNA: TGTGCCAGCAGTTTATGGGGGAGCCCTAATGAAAAACTGTTTTTT

CDR3 length: 15
D gene: TRBD2
clone size: -
V gene: TRBV10-3
J gene: TRBJ2-3
CDR3 protein: CAIRGLAGSTDTQYF
CDR3 DNA: TGTGCCATCAGGGGACTAGCGGGGTCCACAGATACGCAGTATTTT

CDR3 length: 12
D gene: -
clone size: few
V gene: TRBV6-5
J gene: TRBJ1-6
CDR3 protein: CASWDVNSPLHF
CDR3 DNA: TGTGCCAGCTGGGACGTCAATTCACCCCTCCACTTT

CDR3 length: 15
D gene: TRBD2
clone size: -
V gene: TRBV4-1
J gene: TRBJ2-7
CDR3 protein: CASSAIRGGKYEQYF
CDR3 DNA: TGCGCCAGCAGCGCCATTCGGGGGGGAAAATACGAGCAGTACTTC

CDR3 length: 15
D gene: TRBD1
clone size: -
V gene: TRBV7-9
J gene: TRBJ2-2
CDR3 protein: CASSRQGRDTGELFF
CDR3 DNA: TGTGCCAGCAGCCGACAGGGGCGAGACACCGGGGAGCTGTTTTTT

CDR3 length: 16
D gene: -
clone size: -
V gene: TRBV18
J gene: TRBJ2-2
CDR3 protein: CASSPSRQLNTGELFF
CDR3 DNA: TGTGCCAGCTCACCAAGTCGGCAGCTGAACACCGGGGAGCTGTTTTTT

CDR3 length: 13
D gene: -
clone size: -
V gene: TRBV10-3
J gene: TRBJ2-2
CDR3 protein: CAISELGTGELFF
CDR3 DNA: TGTGCCATCAGTGAACTGGGAACCGGGGAGCTGTTTTTT

CDR3 length: 14
D gene: TRBD1
clone size: -
V gene: TRBV18
J gene: TRBJ2-3
CDR3 protein: CASSPRDRLDTQYF
CDR3 DNA: TGTGCCAGCTCACCAAGGGACAGGTTGGATACGCAGTATTTT

CDR3 length: 14
D gene: -
clone size: -
V gene: TRBV7-9
J gene: TRBJ2-5
CDR3 protein: CASSPDNAGETQYF
CDR3 DNA: TGTGCCAGCAGCCCCGACAATGCGGGAGAGACCCAGTACTTC

CDR3 length: 13
D gene: -
clone size: -
V gene: TRBV12-5
J gene: TRBJ2-7
CDR3 protein: CASGLAEPYEQYF
CDR3 DNA: TGTGCTAGTGGTTTGGCGGAACCCTACGAGCAGTACTTC

CDR3 length: 12
D gene: -
clone size: -
V gene: TRBV18
J gene: TRBJ2-5
CDR3 protein: CASSPSQETQYF
CDR3 DNA: TGTGCCAGCTCACCGAGCCAAGAGACCCAGTACTTC

CDR3 length: 15
D gene: -
clone size: -
V gene: TRBV6-6
J gene: TRBJ1-2
CDR3 protein: CASSWTADEVGGYTF
CDR3 DNA: TGTGCCAGCAGTTGGACGGCTGATGAGGTGGGAGGCTACACCTTC

CDR3 length: 15
D gene: -
clone size: -
V gene: TRBV6-5
J gene: TRBJ1-2
CDR3 protein: CASSYPSSGDYGYTF
CDR3 DNA: TGTGCCAGCAGTTACCCTTCTTCGGGGGACTATGGCTACACCTTC

CDR3 length: 17
D gene: -
clone size: few
V gene: TRBV27
J gene: TRBJ2-3
CDR3 protein: CASSLMWRGLGTDTQYF
CDR3 DNA: TGTGCCAGCAGTTTAATGTGGAGGGGTCTAGGTACAGATACGCAGTATTTT

CDR3 length: 15
D gene: -
clone size: once
V gene: TRBV19
J gene: TRBJ2-1
CDR3 protein: CASRDAGSSYNEQFF
CDR3 DNA: TGTGCCAGTAGGGACGCAGGAAGCTCCTACAATGAGCAGTTCTTC

CDR3 length: 13
D gene: -
clone size: -
V gene: TRBV27
J gene: TRBJ1-2
CDR3 protein: CASTRGTNYGYTF
CDR3 DNA: TGTGCCTCAACACGGGGAACTAACTATGGCTACACCTTC

CDR3 length: 15
D gene: -
clone size: -
V gene: TRBV10-3
J gene: TRBJ2-5
CDR3 protein: CAIRKDSSFQETQYF
CDR3 DNA: TGTGCCATCAGGAAGGACAGCTCCTTCCAAGAGACCCAGTACTTC

CDR3 length: 15
D gene: -
clone size: -
V gene: TRBV5-1
J gene: TRBJ2-7
CDR3 protein: CASSLNAGVAYEQYF
CDR3 DNA: TGCGCCAGCAGCTTGAACGCAGGGGTTGCCTACGAGCAGTACTTC

CDR3 length: 13
D gene: -
clone size: once
V gene: TRBV7-2
J gene: TRBJ2-3
CDR3 protein: CASSSRTPDTQYF
CDR3 DNA: TGTGCCAGCAGCAGTAGGACCCCAGATACGCAGTATTTT

CDR3 length: 14
D gene: -
clone size: -
V gene: TRBV6-6
J gene: TRBJ1-2
CDR3 protein: CASISGGFGYGYTF
CDR3 DNA: TGTGCCAGCATTAGTGGAGGGTTCGGCTATGGCTACACCTTC

CDR3 length: 15
D gene: TRBD1
clone size: once
V gene: TRBV29-1
J gene: TRBJ2-1
CDR3 protein: CSVGTGLRTGNEQFF
CDR3 DNA: TGCAGCGTTGGGACAGGGCTGAGAACGGGCAATGAGCAGTTCTTC

CDR3 length: 11
D gene: -
clone size: -
V gene: TRBV29-1
J gene: TRBJ1-4
CDR3 protein: CSGRMGEKLFF
CDR3 DNA: TGCAGTGGCCGAATGGGGGAAAAACTGTTTTTT

CDR3 length: 14
D gene: -
clone size: -
V gene: TRBV7-3
J gene: TRBJ2-5
CDR3 protein: CASSPSGDWKTQYF
CDR3 DNA: TGTGCCAGCAGCCCCTCGGGGGATTGGAAGACCCAGTACTTC

CDR3 length: 14
D gene: TRBD1
clone size: few
V gene: TRBV15
J gene: TRBJ1-1
CDR3 protein: CATSIGAGGTEAFF
CDR3 DNA: TGTGCCACCAGCATAGGAGCAGGGGGCACTGAAGCTTTCTTT

CDR3 length: 14
D gene: -
clone size: -
V gene: TRBV7-2
J gene: TRBJ2-7
CDR3 protein: CASSLFQQRGEQYF
CDR3 DNA: TGTGCCAGCAGCTTATTTCAGCAACGAGGCGAGCAGTACTTC

CDR3 length: 13
D gene: -
clone size: -
V gene: TRBV2
J gene: TRBJ1-1
CDR3 protein: CASSLSGATEAFF
CDR3 DNA: TGTGCCAGCAGCCTTTCAGGGGCCACTGAAGCTTTCTTT

CDR3 length: 15
D gene: TRBD2
clone size: -
V gene: TRBV5-1
J gene: TRBJ2-1
CDR3 protein: CASSRTSGSLGEQFF
CDR3 DNA: TGCGCCAGCAGCCGGACTAGCGGGAGTTTAGGTGAGCAGTTCTTC

CDR3 length: 12
D gene: TRBD1
clone size: -
V gene: TRBV2
J gene: TRBJ2-7
CDR3 protein: CASFAGGYEQYF
CDR3 DNA: TGTGCCAGCTTCGCAGGGGGCTACGAGCAGTACTTC

CDR3 length: 14
D gene: TRBD1
clone size: once
V gene: TRBV6-4
J gene: TRBJ2-2
CDR3 protein: CASRQGTNTGELFF
CDR3 DNA: TGTGCCAGCAGACAGGGGACGAACACCGGGGAGCTGTTTTTT

CDR3 length: 14
D gene: -
clone size: -
V gene: TRBV28
J gene: TRBJ1-5
CDR3 protein: CASTPWDGAVNQHF
CDR3 DNA: TGTGCCAGCACCCCTTGGGACGGCGCGGTCAACCAGCATTTT

CDR3 length: 14
D gene: -
clone size: -
V gene: TRBV2
J gene: TRBJ1-2
CDR3 protein: CASRLTGTVDGYTF
CDR3 DNA: TGTGCCAGCAGGTTAACCGGGACCGTTGATGGCTACACCTTC

CDR3 length: 15
D gene: TRBD1
clone size: -
V gene: TRBV7-9
J gene: TRBJ1-5
CDR3 protein: CASSSGTGVVQPQHF
CDR3 DNA: TGTGCCAGCAGCTCAGGGACAGGGGTAGTTCAGCCCCAGCATTTT

CDR3 length: 15
D gene: -
clone size: few
V gene: TRBV7-9
J gene: TRBJ1-2
CDR3 protein: CASSLSRGLTDGYTF
CDR3 DNA: TGTGCCAGCAGCTTATCTAGGGGATTGACTGATGGCTACACCTTC

CDR3 length: 17
D gene: TRBD1
clone size: -
V gene: TRBV19
J gene: TRBJ1-4
CDR3 protein: CASSSKDRAFVNEKLFF
CDR3 DNA: TGTGCCAGTAGTTCCAAGGACAGGGCGTTCGTGAATGAAAAACTGTTTTTT

CDR3 length: 16
D gene: -
clone size: once
V gene: TRBV30
J gene: TRBJ2-1
CDR3 protein: CAWSVLSGHLYNEQFF
CDR3 DNA: TGTGCCTGGAGTGTACTATCGGGACACCTTTACAATGAGCAGTTCTTC

CDR3 length: 14
D gene: -
clone size: -
V gene: TRBV7-2
J gene: TRBJ2-7
CDR3 protein: CASSFGGPPYEQYF
CDR3 DNA: TGTGCCAGCAGCTTCGGAGGGCCCCCCTACGAGCAGTACTTC

CDR3 length: 15
D gene: TRBD1
clone size: -
V gene: TRBV18
J gene: TRBJ2-1
CDR3 protein: CASSKGTVSYNEQFF
CDR3 DNA: TGTGCCAGCTCCAAAGGGACAGTCTCCTACAATGAGCAGTTCTTC

CDR3 length: 15
D gene: -
clone size: once
V gene: TRBV5-1
J gene: TRBJ2-1
CDR3 protein: CASSLEAGSGNEQFF
CDR3 DNA: TGCGCCAGCAGCTTGGAGGCGGGATCAGGAAATGAGCAGTTCTTC

CDR3 length: 13
D gene: -
clone size: -
V gene: TRBV19
J gene: TRBJ1-1
CDR3 protein: CATRLVGATEAFF
CDR3 DNA: TGTGCCACCCGCTTAGTGGGGGCCACTGAAGCTTTCTTT

CDR3 length: 15
D gene: TRBD1
clone size: -
V gene: TRBV18
J gene: TRBJ1-1
CDR3 protein: CASSSIGTGITEAFF
CDR3 DNA: TGTGCCAGCTCTTCAATCGGGACAGGGATCACTGAAGCTTTCTTT